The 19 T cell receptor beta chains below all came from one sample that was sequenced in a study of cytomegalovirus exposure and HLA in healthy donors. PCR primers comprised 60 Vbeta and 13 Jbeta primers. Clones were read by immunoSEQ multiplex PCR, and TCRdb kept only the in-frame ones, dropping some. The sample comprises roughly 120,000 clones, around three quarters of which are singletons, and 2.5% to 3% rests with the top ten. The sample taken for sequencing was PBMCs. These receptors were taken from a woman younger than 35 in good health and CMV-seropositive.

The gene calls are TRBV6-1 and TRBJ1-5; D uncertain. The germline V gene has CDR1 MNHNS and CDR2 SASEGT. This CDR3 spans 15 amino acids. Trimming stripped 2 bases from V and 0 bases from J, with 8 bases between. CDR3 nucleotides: TGTGCCAGCAGTGAATGGCAGAATAGCAATCAGCCCCAGCATTTT. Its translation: CASSEWQNSNQPQHF.

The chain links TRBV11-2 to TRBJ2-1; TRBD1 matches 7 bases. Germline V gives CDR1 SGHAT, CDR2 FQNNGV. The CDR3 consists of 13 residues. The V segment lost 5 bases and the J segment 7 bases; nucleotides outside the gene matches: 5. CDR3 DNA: TGTGCCAGCAGCCAAGACAGGGAGAATGAGCAGTTCTTC. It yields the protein CASSQDRENEQFF.

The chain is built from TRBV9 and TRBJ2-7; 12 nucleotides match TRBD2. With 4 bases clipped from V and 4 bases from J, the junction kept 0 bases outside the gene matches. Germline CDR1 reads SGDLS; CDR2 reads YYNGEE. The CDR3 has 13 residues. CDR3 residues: CASSLAGGYEQYF. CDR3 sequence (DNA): TGTGCCAGCAGCCTAGCGGGAGGGTACGAGCAGTACTTC.

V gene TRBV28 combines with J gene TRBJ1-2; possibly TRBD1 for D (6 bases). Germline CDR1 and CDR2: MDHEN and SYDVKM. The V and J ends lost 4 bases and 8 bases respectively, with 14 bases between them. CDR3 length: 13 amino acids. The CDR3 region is CASSSYRVDGYTF. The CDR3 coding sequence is TGTGCCAGCAGTTCCTACAGGGTTGACGGCTACACCTTC.

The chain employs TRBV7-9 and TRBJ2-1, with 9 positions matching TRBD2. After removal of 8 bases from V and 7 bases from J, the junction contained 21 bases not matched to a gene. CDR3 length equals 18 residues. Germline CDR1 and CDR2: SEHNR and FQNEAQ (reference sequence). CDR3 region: CASGASRGAGGPGNEQFF. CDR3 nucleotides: TGTGCCAGCGGAGCCAGCCGTGGGGCGGGAGGGCCAGGGAATGAGCAGTTCTTC.

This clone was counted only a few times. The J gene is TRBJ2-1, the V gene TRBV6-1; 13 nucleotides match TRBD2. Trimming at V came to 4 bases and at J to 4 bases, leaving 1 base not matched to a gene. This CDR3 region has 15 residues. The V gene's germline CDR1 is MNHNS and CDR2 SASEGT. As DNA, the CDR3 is TGTGCCAGCAGTGGACTAGCGGGGGGTTACAATGAGCAGTTCTTC. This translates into CASSGLAGGYNEQFF.

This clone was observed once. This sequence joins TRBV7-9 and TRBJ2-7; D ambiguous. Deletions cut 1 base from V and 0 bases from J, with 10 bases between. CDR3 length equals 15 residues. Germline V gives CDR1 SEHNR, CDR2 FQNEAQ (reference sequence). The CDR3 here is CASSLVAPSSYEQYF. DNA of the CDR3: TGTGCCAGCAGCTTAGTGGCTCCTAGCTCCTACGAGCAGTACTTC.

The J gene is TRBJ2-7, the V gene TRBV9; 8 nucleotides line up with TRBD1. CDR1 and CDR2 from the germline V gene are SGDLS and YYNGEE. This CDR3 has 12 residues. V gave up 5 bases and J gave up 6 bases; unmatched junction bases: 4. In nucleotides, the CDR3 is TGTGCCAGCAGTGCAGGGGGCTCCGAGCAGTACTTC. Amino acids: CASSAGGSEQYF.

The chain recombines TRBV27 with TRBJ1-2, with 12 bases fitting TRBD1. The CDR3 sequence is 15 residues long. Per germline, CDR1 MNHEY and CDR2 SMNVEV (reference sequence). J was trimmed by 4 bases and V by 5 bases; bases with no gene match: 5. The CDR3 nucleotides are TGTGCCAGCAGTAAAGGGACAGGGGGCCTCTATGGCTACACCTTC. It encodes CASSKGTGGLYGYTF.

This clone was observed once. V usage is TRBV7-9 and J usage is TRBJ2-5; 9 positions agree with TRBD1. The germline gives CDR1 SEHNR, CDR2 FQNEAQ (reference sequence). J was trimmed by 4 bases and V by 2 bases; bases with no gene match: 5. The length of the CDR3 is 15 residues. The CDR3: CASSLWGQGLETQYF. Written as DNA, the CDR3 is TGTGCCAGCAGCTTATGGGGACAGGGTCTAGAGACCCAGTACTTC. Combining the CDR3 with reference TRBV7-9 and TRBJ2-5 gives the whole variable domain DTGVSQNPRHKITKRGQNVTFRCDPISEHNRLYWYRQTLGQGPEFLTYFQNEAQLEKSRLLSDRFSAERPKGSFSTLEIQRTEQGDSAMYLCASSLWGQGLETQYFGPGTRLLVL.

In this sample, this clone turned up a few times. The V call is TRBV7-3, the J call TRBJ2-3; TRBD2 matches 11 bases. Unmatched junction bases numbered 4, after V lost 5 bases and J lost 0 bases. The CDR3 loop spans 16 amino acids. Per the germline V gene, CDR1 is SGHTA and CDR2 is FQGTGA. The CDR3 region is CASSQLAGVSTDTQYF. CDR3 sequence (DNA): TGTGCCAGCAGCCAACTAGCGGGAGTAAGCACAGATACGCAGTATTTT.

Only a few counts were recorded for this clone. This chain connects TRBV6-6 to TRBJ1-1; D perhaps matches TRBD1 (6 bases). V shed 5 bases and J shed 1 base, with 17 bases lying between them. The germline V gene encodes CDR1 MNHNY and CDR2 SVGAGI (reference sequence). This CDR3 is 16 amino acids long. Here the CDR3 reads CASSNSGTMPNTEAFF. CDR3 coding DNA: TGTGCCAGCAGTAATTCCGGGACAATGCCGAACACTGAAGCTTTCTTT.

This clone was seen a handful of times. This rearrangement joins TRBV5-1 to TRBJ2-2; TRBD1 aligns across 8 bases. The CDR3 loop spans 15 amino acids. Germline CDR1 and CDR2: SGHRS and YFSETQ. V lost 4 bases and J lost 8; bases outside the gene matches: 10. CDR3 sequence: CASSEGTGPPGELFF. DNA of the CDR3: TGCGCCAGCAGCGAAGGGACAGGACCTCCTGGGGAGCTGTTTTTT.

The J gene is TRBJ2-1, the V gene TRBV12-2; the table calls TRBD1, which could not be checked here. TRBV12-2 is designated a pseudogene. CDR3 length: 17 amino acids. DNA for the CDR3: TGTGCAAGTCGCTTAGACTTTTGGAAACAGGACTACAATGAGCAGTTCTTC. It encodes CASRLDFWKQDYNEQFF.

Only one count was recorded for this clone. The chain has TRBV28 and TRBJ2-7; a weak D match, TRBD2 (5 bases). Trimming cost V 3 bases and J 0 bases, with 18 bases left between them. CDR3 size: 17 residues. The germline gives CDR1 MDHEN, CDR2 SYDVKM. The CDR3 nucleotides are TGTGCCAGCAGTTTGAGCGGCACCGCATCTTCCTCCTACGAGCAGTACTTC. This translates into CASSLSGTASSSYEQYF. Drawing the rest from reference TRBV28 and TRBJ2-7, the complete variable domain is DVKVTQSSRYLVKRTGEKVFLECVQDMDHENMFWYRQDPGLGLRLIYFSYDVKMKEKGDIPEGYSVSREKKERFSLILESASTNQTSMYLCASSLSGTASSSYEQYFGPGTRLTVT.

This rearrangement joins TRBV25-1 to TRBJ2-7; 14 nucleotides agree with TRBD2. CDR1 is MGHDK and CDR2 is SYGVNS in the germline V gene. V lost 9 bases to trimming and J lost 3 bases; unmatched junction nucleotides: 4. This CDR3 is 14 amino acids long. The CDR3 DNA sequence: TGTGCCAGTGCAGGGACTAGCGGGAGCTACGAGCAGTACTTC. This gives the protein CASAGTSGSYEQYF.

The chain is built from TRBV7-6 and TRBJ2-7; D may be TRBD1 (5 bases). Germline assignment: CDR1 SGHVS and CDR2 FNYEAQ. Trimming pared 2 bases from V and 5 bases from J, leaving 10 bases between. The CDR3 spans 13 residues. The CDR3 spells CASSLSGQDEQYF. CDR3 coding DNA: TGTGCCAGCAGCTTATCAGGGCAGGACGAGCAGTACTTC.

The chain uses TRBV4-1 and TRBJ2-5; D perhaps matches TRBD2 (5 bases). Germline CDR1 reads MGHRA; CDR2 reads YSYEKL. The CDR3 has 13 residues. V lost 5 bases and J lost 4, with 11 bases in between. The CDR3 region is CASSGSSVETQYF. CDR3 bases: TGCGCCAGCAGCGGGAGCTCTGTAGAGACCCAGTACTTC.

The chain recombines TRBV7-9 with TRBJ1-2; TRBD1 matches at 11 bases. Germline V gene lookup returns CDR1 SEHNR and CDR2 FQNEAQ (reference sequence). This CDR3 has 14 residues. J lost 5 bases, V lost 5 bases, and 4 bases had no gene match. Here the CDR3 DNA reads TGTGCCAGCAGCCCGGGACAGGGGGTGTATGGCTACACCTTC. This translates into CASSPGQGVYGYTF.